These 6 T cell receptor beta chains were sequenced from one sample in a study of cytotoxic CD8 clonotypes in ibrutinib-treated CLL. Libraries were prepared by immunoSEQ multiplex PCR; TCRdb keeps only in-frame clonotypes and omits some of them. The table lists around 200,000 clones, more than 75% of them singletons. Sequenced here: PBMCs, sampled after 12 months of ibrutinib treatment. These receptors were obtained from a human donor with chronic lymphocytic leukemia.

The V call is TRBV10-1, the J call TRBJ2-7; tentatively, D is TRBD1 (6 bases). CDR1 and CDR2 (germline): WNHNN, SYGVQD (reference sequence). This CDR3 is built from 13 residues. V lost 3 bases and J 6 bases, leaving 12 bases between the germline ends. CDR3 sequence: CASSDQGRGEQYF. The CDR3 nucleotides are TGCGCCAGCAGTGATCAGGGGCGAGGCGAGCAGTACTTC.

Remarks on this clone: Other DNA sequences from this sample encode an identical CDR3 as well. Here the CDR3 reads CASSPPGLAESNEQFF. The CDR3 DNA sequence: TGTGCCAGCTCACCACCTGGGCTAGCGGAATCCAATGAGCAGTTCTTC. The V call is TRBV18, the J call TRBJ2-1; 7 nucleotides align to TRBD2. Germline CDR1 KGHSH, CDR2 LQKENI. The CDR3 extends over 16 amino acids. Trimming removed 0 bases from V and 6 bases from J; junction bases left unmatched: 8. The complete variable domain, with remaining parts taken from reference TRBV18 and TRBJ2-1, reads NAGVMQNPRHLVRRRGQEARLRCSPMKGHSHVYWYRQLPEEGLKFMVYLQKENIIDESGMPKERFSAEFPKEGPSILRIQQVVRGDSAAYFCASSPPGLAESNEQFFGPGTRLTVL.

The J gene is TRBJ2-1, the V gene TRBV7-9; D gene unclear. The V gene's germline CDR1 is SEHNR and CDR2 FQNEAQ (reference sequence). This CDR3 contains 14 residues. V lost 5 bases and J lost 2, with 10 bases in between. The CDR3 loop is CASSGTAAYNEQFF. The CDR3, as DNA: TGTGCCAGCAGCGGAACGGCAGCCTACAATGAGCAGTTCTTC.

The chain joins TRBV19 to TRBJ2-7; the match to TRBD1 covers 7 bases. The V gene end was trimmed by 5 bases and the J gene end by 3 bases; junction bases not matched to a gene: 13. Germline V lookup: CDR1 LNHDA, CDR2 SQIVND (reference sequence). The CDR3 consists of 16 residues. CDR3 in amino acids: CASSVKGQSEFYEQYF. CDR3 in DNA: TGTGCCAGTAGTGTAAAGGGACAGTCAGAGTTCTACGAGCAGTACTTC.

V gene TRBV7-6 combines with J gene TRBJ2-1; D possibly corresponds to TRBD2 (6 bases). Germline V gives CDR1 SGHVS, CDR2 FNYEAQ. V lost 3 bases to trimming and J lost 0 bases, with 12 bases between them. The CDR3 sequence is 16 residues long. In DNA form, the CDR3 reads TGTGCCAGCAGCTTCGGGGGAGCGTACTCCTACAATGAGCAGTTCTTC. Translated: CASSFGGAYSYNEQFF.

V is TRBV7-9 and J is TRBJ2-2; 11 bases fit TRBD2. The CDR3 is 18 amino acids. The ends lost 5 bases at V and 0 bases at J; junction bases unmatched: 8. Germline values: CDR1 SEHNR, CDR2 FQNEAQ (reference sequence). In nucleotides, the CDR3 is TGTGCCAGCAGCCGAAGGCTAGCGGGGGGCCCGAACACCGGGGAGCTGTTTTTT. It codes for CASSRRLAGGPNTGELFF.